Listed below are T cell receptor beta chains from one sample, sequenced in a study of cytomegalovirus exposure and HLA in healthy donors. Here immunoSEQ multiplex PCR was the method, and the copy in TCRdb shows in-frame clones only, minus some. The table includes approximately 140,000 clones, over 75% detected once. The sequencing sample was made of PBMCs. All receptors come from a boy between 5 and 17 years old in good health and CMV-seronegative. Both conserved end residues are part of each CDR3. A D gene is named only where the DNA matches it firmly. Only part of the rows carry a size: once, few, many, or a class if the clone is expanded.

len,abundance,j_gene,v_gene,d_gene,CDR3aa,CDR3nt
13,NA,TRBJ2-3,TRBV30,NA,CAWKLPGLDTQYF,TGTGCCTGGAAGTTGCCAGGCCTTGATACGCAGTATTTT
12,NA,TRBJ1-2,TRBV30,NA,CAWSVNIYGYTF,TGTGCCTGGAGTGTAAACATATATGGCTACACCTTC
14,NA,TRBJ2-1,TRBV15,TRBD2,CATRAGKYYNEQFF,TGTGCCACCCGAGCGGGAAAGTACTACAATGAGCAGTTCTTC
14,once,TRBJ1-2,TRBV4-3,NA,CASSQDLRVHGYTF,TGCGCCAGCAGCCAAGATCTCAGGGTTCATGGCTACACCTTC
15,NA,TRBJ2-7,TRBV7-3,NA,CASSLTATDSYEQYF,TGTGCCAGCAGCTTAACCGCGACAGATTCCTACGAGCAGTACTTC
15,NA,TRBJ2-2,TRBV19,TRBD1,CASSSRDREVEELFF,TGTGCCAGTAGTTCCCGGGACAGAGAAGTCGAGGAGCTGTTTTTT
15,NA,TRBJ2-2,TRBV2,TRBD1,CASKGQGAFSGELFF,TGTGCCAGCAAGGGACAGGGGGCTTTTTCCGGGGAGCTGTTTTTT
15,NA,TRBJ2-1,TRBV7-3,NA,CASSLGLGEDNEQFF,TGTGCCAGCAGCCTCGGACTGGGTGAGGACAATGAGCAGTTCTTC
15,NA,TRBJ2-3,TRBV5-1,TRBD2,CASSFGLAGRDTQYF,TGCGCCAGCAGCTTCGGACTAGCGGGGAGAGATACGCAGTATTTT
17,NA,TRBJ2-2,TRBV4-1,TRBD1,CASSQVPQGANTGELFF,TGCGCCAGCAGCCAAGTACCACAGGGGGCGAACACCGGGGAGCTGTTTTTT